This TCR beta chain emerged from a study of beta chain features in type 1 diabetes. Study-level findings and limits: Type 1 diabetes patients had moderately but significantly shorter TCRB CDR3s in all four CD4+ subsets.

The V and J ends lost 4 bases and 4 bases respectively, with 20 bases between them. Per the germline V gene, CDR1 is SGHRS and CDR2 is YFSETQ. The CDR3 has 17 amino acids. The authors reverse transcribed all of the isolated RNA, so sequencing captured expressed TCRB transcripts. The repertoire was sequenced with immunoSEQ multiplex PCR; TCRdb's copy has only in-frame clones and lacks some. The sample carries some 700,000 clones, over 10% recorded once. This clone was seen only a few times. Its antigen is unknown. The genes are TRBV5-1 and TRBJ2-2, with D possibly being TRBD1 or TRBD2 (6 bases each). The material sequenced was naive CD4+ T cells from blood. This receptor was taken from a man between 18 and 29 years old with type 1 diabetes. The DNA for the CDR3 is TGCGCCAGCAGCCTCAACGGGGGCTGGATCAGCACCGGGGAGCTGTTTTTT. Its translation is CASSLNGGWISTGELFF. Full variable domain (remainder filled in from reference TRBV5-1 and TRBJ2-2): KAGVTQTPRYLIKTRGQQVTLSCSPISGHRSVSWYQQTPGQGLQFLFEYFSETQRNKGNFPGRFSGRQFSNSRSEMNVSTLELGDSALYLCASSLNGGWISTGELFFGEGSRLTVL.